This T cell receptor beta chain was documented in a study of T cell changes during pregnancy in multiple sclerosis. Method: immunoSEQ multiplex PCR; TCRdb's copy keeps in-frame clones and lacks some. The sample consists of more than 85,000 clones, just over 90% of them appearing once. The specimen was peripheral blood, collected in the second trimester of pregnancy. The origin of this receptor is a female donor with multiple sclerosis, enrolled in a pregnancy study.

The DNA of the CDR3 is TGTGCCAGCACTCCGTCAGGGGGGAATCAGCCCCAGCATTTT. It specifies CASTPSGGNQPQHF. The genes are TRBV6-1 and TRBJ1-5; the match to TRBD1 covers 7 bases. Trimming removed 7 bases from V and 4 bases from J; junction bases left unmatched: 7. This CDR3 is built from 14 residues. Germline loops: CDR1 MNHNS, CDR2 SASEGT.